This TCR beta chain was identified in a study of technical replicates of blood from several donors. Method: immunoSEQ multiplex PCR; TCRdb's copy keeps in-frame clones and lacks some. The sample contains about 58,000 clones, 91% of which appear only once. Germline lookup yields CDR1 SNHLY and CDR2 FYNNEI. This CDR3 contains 15 residues. V was clipped by 5 bases and J by 2 bases, with 14 bases between them. The chain combines TRBV2 with TRBJ2-3; D perhaps matches TRBD1 (5 bases). The sequence was obtained from a human donor in good health. Some clones in this sample may be carry-over from other donors' samples. The sequenced sample consisted of PBMCs. The CDR3 coding sequence is TGTGCCAGCAGTAGGGTGGGGCAGGACACAGATACGCAGTATTTT. The encoded protein is CASSRVGQDTDTQYF.